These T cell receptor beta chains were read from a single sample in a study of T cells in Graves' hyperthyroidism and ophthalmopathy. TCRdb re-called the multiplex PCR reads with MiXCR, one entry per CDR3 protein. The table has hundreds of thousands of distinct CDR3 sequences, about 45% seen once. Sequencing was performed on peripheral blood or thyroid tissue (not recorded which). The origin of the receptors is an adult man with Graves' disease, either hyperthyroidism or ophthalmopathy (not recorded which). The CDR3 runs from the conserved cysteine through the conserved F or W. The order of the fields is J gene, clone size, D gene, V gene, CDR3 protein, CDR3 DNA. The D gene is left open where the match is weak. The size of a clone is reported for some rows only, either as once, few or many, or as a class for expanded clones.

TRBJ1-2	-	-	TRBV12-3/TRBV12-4	CASSQQGLNYGYTF	TGTGCCAGCAGCCAACAGGGATTGAACTATGGCTACACCTTC
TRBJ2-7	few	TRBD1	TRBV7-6	CASSPPDRGAYEQYF	TGTGCCAGCAGTCCCCCTGACAGGGGAGCCTACGAGCAGTACTTC
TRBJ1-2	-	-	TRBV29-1	CSVEVRVGGYTF	TGCAGCGTTGAGGTTAGGGTCGGTGGCTACACCTTC
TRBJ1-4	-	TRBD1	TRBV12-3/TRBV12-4	CASRRGSTDQGEYEKLFF	TGTGCCAGCAGGAGAGGGTCGACAGACCAGGGGGAATATGAAAAACTGTTTTTT
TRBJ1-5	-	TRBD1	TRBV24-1	CATSDTGVGGNQPQHF	TGTGCCACCAGTGATACAGGGGTAGGGGGCAATCAGCCCCAGCATTTT
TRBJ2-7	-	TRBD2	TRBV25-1	CASSARAGGRYEQYF	TGTGCCAGCAGTGCTAGAGCGGGCGGGAGGTACGAGCAGTACTTC
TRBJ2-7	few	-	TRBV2	CATSPTGANSYEQYF	TGTGCCACTAGCCCTACTGGGGCGAACTCCTACGAGCAGTACTTC
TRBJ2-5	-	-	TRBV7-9	CASSLRRYEETQYF	TGTGCCAGCAGCTTAAGGCGATATGAAGAGACCCAGTACTTC
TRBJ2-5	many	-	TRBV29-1	CSVRWAETQYF	TGCAGCGTTCGCTGGGCGGAGACCCAGTACTTC
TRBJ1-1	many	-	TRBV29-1	CSVEGRHSNTEAFF	TGCAGCGTTGAGGGCAGGCATTCGAACACTGAAGCTTTCTTT
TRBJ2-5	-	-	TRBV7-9	CASGALAVYQETQYF	TGTGCCAGCGGAGCCTTAGCGGTGTACCAAGAGACCCAGTACTTC
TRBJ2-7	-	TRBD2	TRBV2	CASMAEARLARHEQYF	TGTGCCAGCATGGCGGAGGCCCGACTAGCGAGGCACGAGCAGTACTTC
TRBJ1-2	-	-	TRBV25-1	CASPGFPYGYTF	TGTGCCAGCCCAGGGTTCCCCTATGGCTACACCTTC
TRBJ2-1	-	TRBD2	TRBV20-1	CSAGGLDEQFF	TGCAGTGCTGGGGGACTAGATGAGCAGTTCTTC
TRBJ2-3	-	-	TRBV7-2	CASSETASTDTQYF	TGTGCCAGCAGCGAAACAGCTAGCACAGATACGCAGTATTTT
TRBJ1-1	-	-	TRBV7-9	CVSITPGRDTEAFF	TGTGTCAGCATCACACCCGGACGGGACACTGAAGCTTTCTTT
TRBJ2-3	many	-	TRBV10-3	CAIRGEATDTQYF	TGTGCCATCAGAGGGGAGGCTACAGATACGCAGTATTTT
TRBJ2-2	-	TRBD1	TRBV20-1	CSASGGPTNTGELFF	TGCAGTGCTTCAGGGGGCCCTACGAACACCGGGGAGCTGTTTTTT
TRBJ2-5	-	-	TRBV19	CASSIGQLKKGETQYF	TGTGCCAGTAGTATTGGACAGCTCAAAAAGGGGGAGACCCAGTACTTC
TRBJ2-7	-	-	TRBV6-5	CASGTPRSYEQYF	TGTGCCAGCGGGACACCCCGCTCCTACGAGCAGTACTTC
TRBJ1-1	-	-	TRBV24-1	CATGDPGARTEAFF	TGTGCCACGGGGGACCCTGGGGCCCGCACTGAAGCTTTCTTT
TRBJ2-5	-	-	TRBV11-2	CASRNMAGYQETQYF	TGTGCCAGCAGAAACATGGCGGGGTACCAAGAGACCCAGTACTTC
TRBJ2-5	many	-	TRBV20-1	CSASTVERETQYF	TGCAGTGCTAGCACAGTCGAACGGGAGACCCAGTACTTC
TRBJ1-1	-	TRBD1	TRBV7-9	CASSLPAGQPNTEAFF	TGTGCCAGCAGCTTACCCGCGGGACAGCCTAACACTGAAGCTTTCTTT
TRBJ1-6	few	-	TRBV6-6	CASRARNANSPLHF	TGTGCCAGCAGAGCTAGGAATGCTAATTCACCCCTCCACTTT
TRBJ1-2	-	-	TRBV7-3	CASSQQQSLQGGYGYTF	TGTGCCAGCAGCCAACAACAATCGCTTCAGGGAGGGTATGGCTACACCTTC